Sequencing of this TCR beta chain was carried out in a study of vaccination effects on CD4 cells after COVID-19 (dated by TCRdb to 2021 to 2024). Looking at the study overall: To identify antigen-specific CD4+ T cell clonotypes by their expansion, the ViraFEST assay first stimulated PBMC with viral peptide pools and then applied TCR sequencing. About 1.8 million PBMC per well were cultured with approximately 10 ug/ml peptides in IMDM containing roughly 5% human AB serum, around 10 IU/ml IL-2 and gentamicin. In both COVID-19 convalescent patients and infection-naive vaccine recipients, the study compared SARS-CoV-2 spike-specific CD4+ TCR repertoires from before mRNA vaccination with those from after it. Post-vaccine samples across the study were collected a median of 72 days after the second dose, with a range of 14 to 241. Altogether, about 10 COVID-19 convalescent patients and 4 SARS-CoV-2-naive healthy vaccine recipients made up the full study. Cultures from other donors in the study were sequenced with the Oncomine TCR Beta short-read assay on an Illumina iSeq 100.

Broader findings and caveats from the paper: In healthy vaccine recipients, vaccine-induced clones were almost all SARS-CoV-2 mono-reactive, with only 1 of 255 being cross-reactive with common cold coronaviruses. The study was limited by a small number of convalescent patients and lacked early post-infection timepoints. At late post-vaccination timepoints, both infection-induced and vaccine-induced clones showed marked clonal contraction, consistent with waning T cell responses.

Comments on this clone: There is no known antigen for this receptor. The record has no base qualities; no much larger clone is one base away.

After 10 days of culture, CD4+ T cells were isolated with the EasySep CD4+ T cell isolation kit. Each participant received two doses of an mRNA SARS-CoV-2 vaccine, either BNT162b2 or mRNA-1273. None of the healthy vaccine recipients had a prior SARS-CoV-2 infection, which was confirmed by nucleocapsid antibody tests that came back negative both before and after vaccination. On days 3 and 7, half of the culture medium was replaced with fresh IL-2-containing medium. Each peptide stimulation condition was cultured in triplicate wells unless otherwise noted. Using Ficoll-Paque Plus gradient centrifugation, PBMC were separated from whole blood and then either used fresh or cryopreserved at -140C. Genomic DNA was extracted from cultured CD4+ T cells with the QIAamp micro DNA kit. The method behind the library was the immunoSEQ multiplex PCR assay. DNA from the CD4+ T cells that had been cultured and isolated underwent TCR beta CDR3 sequencing. The authors processed their data as follows. The analysis removed non-productive TCR sequences, trimmed reads to the CDR3 region, and retained only CDR3s that were 7 or more amino acids long. The MANAFEST web app was used to pick out antigen-specific clonotypes by comparing their expansion in peptide wells with that in reference cultures. For clones to be considered positive, expansion at FDR<0.05 versus reference and all other wells, an odds ratio above 5, and a frequency above 0.1% in two replicate wells were required. Cross-reactive clonotypes were defined as significantly expanded in SARS-CoV-2 spike wells and in at least one common cold coronavirus spike condition. CDR3 similarity was assessed by Levenshtein distance using the stringdist R package, and unrooted trees were constructed with ape in R 3.6.1. The table was pulled from immuneACCESS by TCRdb, which kept in-frame rearrangements only. Such tables lose some clones; where checked, under half of the loss comes from unresolved V genes, and the rest has no known cause. Clone size and the V and J calls come from that table; the DNA yielded D and trimming. Present in this sample are some 66,000 clones, approximately 79% of which were seen just once. Over 2% of the sample comes from the top ten.

Germline trimming amounts to 6 bases on V and 2 bases on J, with 3 as the count of junction bases outside the gene matches. CDR1 and CDR2 were assigned from the germline V gene as SGHDT and YYEEEE. The CDR3 runs 13 residues from the cysteine to the phenylalanine. Only CDR3 DNA remains: 39 bases, in frame from the first base. The receptor chain draws on TRBV5-6 and TRBJ2-5; a stretch of 8 junction bases matches TRBD1. The receptor's source is a human donor who received a COVID-19 vaccine. The sample here was CD4+ T cells from PBMCs cultured without peptide, taken after COVID-19 vaccination. The nucleotides read TGTGCCAGCAAATGGACAGGGCAAGAGACCCAGTACTTC. Its amino acids are CASKWTGQETQYF.